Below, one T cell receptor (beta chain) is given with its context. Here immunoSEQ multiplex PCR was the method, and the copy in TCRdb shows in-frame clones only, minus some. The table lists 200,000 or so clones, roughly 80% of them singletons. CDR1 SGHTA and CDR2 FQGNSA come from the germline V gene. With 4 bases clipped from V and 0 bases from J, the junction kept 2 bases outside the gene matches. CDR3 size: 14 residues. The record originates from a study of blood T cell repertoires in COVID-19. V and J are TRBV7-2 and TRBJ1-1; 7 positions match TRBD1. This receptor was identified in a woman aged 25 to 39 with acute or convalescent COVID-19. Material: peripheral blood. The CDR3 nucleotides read TGTGCCAGCAGCTCCGACAGGGTGAACACTGAAGCTTTCTTT. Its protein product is CASSSDRVNTEAFF. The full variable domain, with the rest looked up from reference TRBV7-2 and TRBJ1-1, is GAGVSQSPSNKVTEKGKDVELRCDPISGHTALYWYRQSLGQGLEFLIYFQGNSAPDKSGLPSDRFSAERTGGSVSTLTIQRTQQEDSAVYLCASSSDRVNTEAFFGQGTRLTVV.